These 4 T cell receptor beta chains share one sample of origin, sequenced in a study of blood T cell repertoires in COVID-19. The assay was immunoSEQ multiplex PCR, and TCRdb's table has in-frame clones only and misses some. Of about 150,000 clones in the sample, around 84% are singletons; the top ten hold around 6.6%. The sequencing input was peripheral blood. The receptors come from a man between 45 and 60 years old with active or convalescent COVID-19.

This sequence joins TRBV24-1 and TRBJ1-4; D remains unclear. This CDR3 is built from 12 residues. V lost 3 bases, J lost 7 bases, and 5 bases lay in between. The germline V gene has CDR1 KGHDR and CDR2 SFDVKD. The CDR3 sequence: CATSDAGEKLFF. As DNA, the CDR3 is TGTGCCACCAGTGATGCAGGTGAAAAACTGTTTTTT.

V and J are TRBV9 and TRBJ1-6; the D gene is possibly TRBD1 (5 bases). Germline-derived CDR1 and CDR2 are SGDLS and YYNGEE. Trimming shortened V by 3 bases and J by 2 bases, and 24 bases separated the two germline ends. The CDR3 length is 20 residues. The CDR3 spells CASSGHSGLLGQPYNSPLHF. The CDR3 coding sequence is TGTGCCAGCAGCGGACACTCGGGACTCCTTGGGCAACCCTATAATTCACCCCTCCACTTT.

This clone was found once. In nucleotides, the CDR3 is TGTGCCAGCAGCTTATTGCACTTTTCCACAGATACGCAGTATTTT. Translation gives CASSLLHFSTDTQYF. The chain recombines TRBV7-6 with TRBJ2-3; D call uncertain. The CDR3 runs to 15 residues. CDR1 and CDR2 (germline): SGHVS, FNYEAQ. V was cut by 2 bases and J by 2 bases, with 11 bases left in between.

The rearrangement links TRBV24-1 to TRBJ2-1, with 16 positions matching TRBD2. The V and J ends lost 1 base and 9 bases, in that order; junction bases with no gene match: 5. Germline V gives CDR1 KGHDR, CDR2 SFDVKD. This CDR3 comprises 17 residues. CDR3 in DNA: TGTGCCACCAGTGATTTTGGGACTAGCGGGAGGGTTGGTGAGCAGTTCTTC. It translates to CATSDFGTSGRVGEQFF.